A selection of T cell receptor beta chains follows, all from one sample in a study of CD8+CD57+ T cells in acquired aplastic anemia. TCRdb itself ran the reads through MiXCR, one entry per CDR3 protein. In the table there are approximately 260,000 distinct CDR3 sequences, roughly 80% of which are singletons. The material sequenced was sorted CD4+, CD8+, or CD8+CD57+ T cells (not recorded which) from PBMCs. The receptor set was obtained from a human donor with aplastic anemia. The CDR3 runs from the conserved cysteine through the conserved F or W. D genes are given only for firm matches. Part of the rows lack a size; the others show once, few, many or a class for expanded clones.

d_call | j_call | v_call | clone_size | cdr3_aa | cdr3_nt
. | TRBJ2-3 | TRBV15 | . | CASSIGADQDTQYF | TGTGCCAGCAGCATAGGGGCAGACCAAGATACCCAGTACTTT
. | TRBJ1-2 | TRBV7-8 | . | CASSQGSAGGYTF | TGCGCCAGCAGCCAAGGTAGTGCAGGTGGCTACACCTTC
. | TRBJ2-5 | TRBV7-9 | . | CASSKGGGGVAESF | TGCGCCAGCAGCAAAGGGGGCGGGGGAGTGGCCGAGTCCTTC
. | TRBJ2-5 | TRBV7-2 | . | CASSSEGQGQETQYF | TGTGCCAGCAGCTCTGAGGGGCAGGGACAAGAGACCCAGTACTTC
. | TRBJ2-1 | TRBV7-2 | . | CASSLPRGGGTQYQFF | TGTGCCAGCAGCTTACCGAGAGGTGGCGGGACGCAGTATCAGTTCTTC
. | TRBJ1-6 | TRBV7-2 | . | CASSLGEDGYNSPLHF | TGTGCCAGCAGCTTGGGTGAAGACGGGTATAATTCACCCCTCCACTTT
TRBD2 | TRBJ2-1 | TRBV19 | . | CDSSIPYAAGGDEQFF | TGTGACAGTAGTATTCCCTACGCAGCGGGAGGGGATGAGCAATTCTTC
. | TRBJ2-6 | TRBV7-9 | . | CASSFQRGGASDKVLTF | TGTGCCAGCAGCTTTCAAAGGGGCGGGGCTAGCGACAAGGTCCTGACTTTC
TRBD1 | TRBJ1-2 | TRBV15 | . | CATSGGGTDYGYTF | TGTGCCACCAGCGGGGGTGGGACAGACTATGGCTACACCTTC
. | TRBJ2-3 | TRBV7-8 | . | CASSFGAQSTDTQYF | TGTGCCAGCAGCTTTGGTGCACAGAGCACAGATACGCAGTATTTT
. | TRBJ1-5 | TRBV2 | . | CASSDLEGRPQHF | TGTGCCAGCAGTGATCTCGAGGGTCGGCCCCAGCATTTT
TRBD1 | TRBJ2-1 | TRBV7-2 | . | CASSLTGGIHEQFF | TGTGCCAGCAGCTTGACAGGGGGGATCCATGAGCAGTTCTTC
. | TRBJ1-1 | TRBV7-8 | . | CASSLDRRRNTEAFF | TGTGCCAGCAGCTTAGATCGGAGACGCAATACTGAAGCTTTCTTT
. | TRBJ1-2 | TRBV7-8 | . | CASSLAAGAAYGYTF | TGTGCCAGCAGCTTAGCGGCAGGGGCGGCCTATGGCTACACCTTC
TRBD1 | TRBJ2-1 | TRBV10-1 | . | CASSESDQGVGSHSYNEQFF | TGCGCCAGCAGTGAGTCAGATCAGGGGGTGGGCTCCCACTCCTACAATGAGCAGTTCTTC
. | TRBJ2-7 | TRBV2 | . | CASSWRGGAYEEYF | TGTGCCAGCAGCTGGAGAGGGGGAGCGTACGAGGAGTACTTC
TRBD2 | TRBJ2-3 | TRBV29-1 | . | CSVEGLAGAADTQYF | TGCAGCGTTGAGGGACTAGCGGGAGCGGCAGATACGCAGTATTTT
. | TRBJ1-5 | TRBV20-1 | . | CSVTGFSQPQHF | TGCAGCGTTACAGGGTTTAGTCAGCCCCAGCATTTT
. | TRBJ1-2 | TRBV4-1 | . | CASSQEGLDGYTF | TGCGCCAGCAGCCAAGAGGGTTTAGATGGCTACACCTTC
. | TRBJ2-1 | TRBV7-9 | few | CASSLLPGGLSFGQFF | TGTGCCAGCAGCTTACTACCCGGGGGGCTGAGTTTTGGACAGTTCTTC
TRBD1 | TRBJ2-3 | TRBV4-2 | . | CASSQNRGSTDTQYF | TGTGCCAGCAGCCAGAACAGGGGGAGCACAGATACGCAGTATTTT
TRBD1 | TRBJ1-1 | TRBV7-9 | . | CASSSDRGLSPHHFF | TGTGCCAGCAGCTCTGACAGGGGGCTATCACCCCACCACTTCTTT
. | TRBJ2-3 | TRBV15 | . | CATSAGRGDTQYF | TGTGCCACCAGCGCCGGAAGGGGAGATACGCAGTATTTT
. | TRBJ2-1 | TRBV7-8 | . | CASSLAACPGTQYF | TGTGCCAGCAGCTTAGCGGCCTGTCCCGGTACGCAGTATTTC
TRBD2 | TRBJ2-7 | TRBV29-1 | . | CSVELAGTYEQYF | TGCAGCGTTGAGCTAGCGGGGACCTACGAGCAGTACTTC
TRBD1 | TRBJ2-2 | TRBV2 | . | CASGDRGTAAQYFF | TGTGCCAGCGGGGACAGGGGCACCGCTGCGCAGTATTTTTTT
. | TRBJ2-3 | TRBV7-3 | . | CASSLRGEGDTGNF | TGTGCCAGCAGCTTACGGGGGGAGGGGGATACAGGGAATTTT
. | TRBJ1-4 | TRBV9 | . | CASSTVGKGPYEKLFF | TGTGCCAGCAGCACCGTCGGTAAGGGACCCTATGAAAAACTGTTTTTT
TRBD1 | TRBJ1-1 | TRBV7-8 | . | CASSSPTGVTTEAFF | TGTGCCAGCAGCTCTCCCACAGGGGTGACAACTGAAGCTTTCTTT
. | TRBJ2-7 | TRBV7-9 | . | CASRKGTYEQYF | TGTGCCAGCAGAAAGGGGACGTACGAGCAGTACTTC
. | TRBJ1-2 | TRBV2 | . | CASSVAGDPNYGYTF | TGTGCCAGCAGTGTAGCAGGGGATCCTAACTATGGCTACACCTTC
. | TRBJ1-5 | TRBV7-8 | . | CASSLTGTHPPHF | TGTGCCAGCAGCTTAACAGGGACTCACCCTCCGCATTTT
TRBD2 | TRBJ2-5 | TRBV9 | . | CASSGEGAGTSGRGETQYF | TGTGCCAGCAGTGGTGAGGGGGCCGGGACTAGCGGGAGGGGAGAGACCCAGTACTTC
. | TRBJ1-1 | TRBV7-9 | . | CASSLTRGSEAVF | TGTGCCAGCAGCTTAACTCGGGGGAGCGAAGCAGTCTTC
. | TRBJ1-6 | TRBV7-8 | . | CASSLGGGHDTQYFF | TGTGCCAGCAGCTTAGGGGGAGGTCACGATACGCAGTATTTTTTT
. | TRBJ1-6 | TRBV5-8 | . | CASSLVGSPLHF | TGTGCCAGCAGCTTGGTAGGTTCACCCCTCCACTTT
. | TRBJ1-1 | TRBV10-1 | . | CASNHREDTEAFF | TGTGCCAGCAATCACAGGGAAGACACTGAAGCTTTCTTT
. | TRBJ1-1 | TRBV5-6 | . | CASSLMVDTEAFF | TGTGCCAGCAGCTTGATGGTTGACACTGAAGCTTTCTTT
. | TRBJ2-3 | TRBV7-9 | . | CASSFERSRGTEEF | TGTGCCAGCAGCTTTGAAAGAAGCCGGGGGACGGAGGAGTTT
. | TRBJ2-3 | TRBV5-4 | once | CASSLTSGVDTQYF | TGTGCCAGCAGCTTGACAAGCGGAGTGGATACGCAGTATTTT
TRBD1 | TRBJ1-1 | TRBV9 | few | CASSVGGQSTEAFF | TGTGCCAGCAGTGTAGGGGGACAGAGCACAGAAGCGTTCTTT
. | TRBJ2-3 | TRBV7-3 | . | CASSSGGTDMEHF | TGTGCCAGCAGTAGTGGGGGCACAGATATGGAGCATTTT
. | TRBJ2-7 | TRBV19 | . | CASRATRVAGEQYF | TGTGCCAGTAGGGCGACACGGGTAGCAGGCGAGCAGTACTTC
TRBD1 | TRBJ1-2 | TRBV7-9 | few | CASSGTGFGYTF | TGTGCCAGCAGCGGGACAGGATTTGGCTACACCTTC
. | TRBJ2-2 | TRBV7-2 | . | CASSLAGGPNTQELFF | TGTGCCAGCAGCTTAGCGGGAGGTCCGAATACGCAGGAGCTGTTTTTT
. | TRBJ1-6 | TRBV7-9 | . | CASSSGDTHYNAPLHF | TGTGCCAGCAGCTCGGGGGATACCCACTATAATGCCCCCCTCCACTTT
. | TRBJ2-7 | TRBV15 | . | CATSSRLESSNEQYF | TGTGCCACCAGCAGTAGGTTGGAAAGCTCCAACGAGCAGTACTTC
. | TRBJ2-7 | TRBV7-8 | . | CASSLQGGPYTQYF | TGTGCCAGCAGCTTACAGGGAGGTCCCTACACGCAGTACTTC
. | TRBJ1-6 | TRBV19 | . | CASSIARGAYNSQFYF | TGTGCCAGTAGTATAGCTAGGGGCGCCTACAATTCACAGTTCTACTTT
. | TRBJ1-2 | TRBV2 | . | CASLRDYGYTF | TGTGCCAGCCTTAGGGACTATGGCTACACCTTC
. | TRBJ2-3 | TRBV7-8 | once | CASSFHPGRAALSF | TGTGCCAGCAGCTTTCATCCAGGTCGGGCTGCCCTTTCCTTT
. | TRBJ2-6 | TRBV11-1 | . | CATSRAGQDGANVLTF | TGTGCCACCAGCAGAGCGGGACAGGACGGGGCCAACGTCCTGACTTTC